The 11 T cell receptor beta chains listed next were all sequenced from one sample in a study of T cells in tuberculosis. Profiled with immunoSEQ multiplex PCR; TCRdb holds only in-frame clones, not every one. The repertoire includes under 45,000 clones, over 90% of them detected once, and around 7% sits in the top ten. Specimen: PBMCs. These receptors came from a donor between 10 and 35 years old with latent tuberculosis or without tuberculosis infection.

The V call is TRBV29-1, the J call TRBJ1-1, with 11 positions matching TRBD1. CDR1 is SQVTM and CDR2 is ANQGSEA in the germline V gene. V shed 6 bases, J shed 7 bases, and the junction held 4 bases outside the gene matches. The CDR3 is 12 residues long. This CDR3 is CSVGQGVGEAFF. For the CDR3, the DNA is TGCAGCGTGGGACAGGGGGTGGGTGAAGCTTTCTTT.

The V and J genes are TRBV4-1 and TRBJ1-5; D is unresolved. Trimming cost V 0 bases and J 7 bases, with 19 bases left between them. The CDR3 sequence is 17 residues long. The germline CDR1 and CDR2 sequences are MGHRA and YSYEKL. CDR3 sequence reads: CASSQEAWNRLRQPQHF. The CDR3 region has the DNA TGCGCCAGCAGCCAAGAAGCCTGGAATCGGCTGCGGCAGCCCCAGCATTTT.

CDR3 amino acids: CASSPSGGYTDTQYF. The CDR3 DNA reads TGTGCCAGCAGCCCCAGCGGGGGATACACAGATACGCAGTATTTT. The J gene is TRBJ2-3, the V gene TRBV5-4; 8 bases agree with TRBD2. The CDR3 loop spans 15 amino acids. Per the germline V gene, CDR1 is SGHNT and CDR2 is YYREEE (reference sequence). Trimming cost V 4 bases and J 2 bases; bases outside gene matches: 6. Based on the CDR3 plus reference TRBV5-4 and TRBJ2-3, the full variable domain is ETGVTQSPTHLIKTRGQQVTLRCSSQSGHNTVSWYQQALGQGPQFIFQYYREEENGRGNFPPRFSGLQFPNYSSELNVNALELDDSALYLCASSPSGGYTDTQYFGPGTRLTVL.

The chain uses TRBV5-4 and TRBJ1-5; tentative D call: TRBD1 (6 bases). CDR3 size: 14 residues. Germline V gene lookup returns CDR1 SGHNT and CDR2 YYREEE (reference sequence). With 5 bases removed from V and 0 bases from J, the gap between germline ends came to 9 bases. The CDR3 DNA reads TGTGCCAGCAGGAAACAGGGTAGCAATCAGCCCCAGCATTTT. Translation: CASRKQGSNQPQHF. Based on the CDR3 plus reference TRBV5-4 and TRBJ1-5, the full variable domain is ETGVTQSPTHLIKTRGQQVTLRCSSQSGHNTVSWYQQALGQGPQFIFQYYREEENGRGNFPPRFSGLQFPNYSSELNVNALELDDSALYLCASRKQGSNQPQHFGDGTRLSIL.

In nucleotides, the CDR3 is TGTGCCAGCAGCCGCATGGAGGTGAACACTGAAGCTTTCTTT. Its protein product is CASSRMEVNTEAFF. The chain has TRBV5-6 and TRBJ1-1; D ambiguous. Germline V gives CDR1 SGHDT, CDR2 YYEEEE. The CDR3 runs 14 residues. V lost 4 bases to trimming and J lost 0 bases, with 10 bases between them.

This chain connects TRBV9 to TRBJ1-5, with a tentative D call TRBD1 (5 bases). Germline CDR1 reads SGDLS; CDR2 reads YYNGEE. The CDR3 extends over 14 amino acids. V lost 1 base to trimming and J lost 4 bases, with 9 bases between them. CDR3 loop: CASSVNPGNQPQHF. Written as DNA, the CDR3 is TGTGCCAGCAGCGTAAATCCAGGGAATCAGCCCCAGCATTTT.

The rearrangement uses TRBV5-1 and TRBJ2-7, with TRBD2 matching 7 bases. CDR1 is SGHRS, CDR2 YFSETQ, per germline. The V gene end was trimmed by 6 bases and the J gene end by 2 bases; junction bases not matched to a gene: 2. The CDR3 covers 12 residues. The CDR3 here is CASTAGTYEQYF. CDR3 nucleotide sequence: TGCGCCAGCACAGCGGGGACCTACGAGCAGTACTTC.

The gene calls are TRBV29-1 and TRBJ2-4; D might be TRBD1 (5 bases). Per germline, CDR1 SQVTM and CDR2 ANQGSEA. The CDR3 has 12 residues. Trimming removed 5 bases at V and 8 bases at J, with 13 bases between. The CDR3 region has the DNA TGCAGCGTTCTCATACAGGTCGACATTCAGTACTTC. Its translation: CSVLIQVDIQYF. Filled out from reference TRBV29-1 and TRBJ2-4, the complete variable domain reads SAVISQKPSRDICQRGTSLTIQCQVDSQVTMMFWYRQQPGQSLTLIATANQGSEATYESGFVIDKFPISRPNLTFSTLTVSNMSPEDSSIYLCSVLIQVDIQYFGAGTRLSVL.

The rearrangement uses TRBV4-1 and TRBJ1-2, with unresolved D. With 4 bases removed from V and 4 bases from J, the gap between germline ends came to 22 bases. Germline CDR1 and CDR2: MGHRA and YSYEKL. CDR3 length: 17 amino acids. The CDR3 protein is CASSPPARVGSAYGYTF. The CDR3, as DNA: TGCGCCAGCAGCCCCCCAGCGAGGGTAGGGTCCGCCTATGGCTACACCTTC.

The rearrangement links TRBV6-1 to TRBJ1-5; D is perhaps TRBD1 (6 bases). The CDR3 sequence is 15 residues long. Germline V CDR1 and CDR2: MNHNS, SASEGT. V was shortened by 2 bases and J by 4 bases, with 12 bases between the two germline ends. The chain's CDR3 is CASSEYGGLNQPQHF. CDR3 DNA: TGTGCCAGCAGTGAATACGGGGGGCTAAATCAGCCCCAGCATTTT.

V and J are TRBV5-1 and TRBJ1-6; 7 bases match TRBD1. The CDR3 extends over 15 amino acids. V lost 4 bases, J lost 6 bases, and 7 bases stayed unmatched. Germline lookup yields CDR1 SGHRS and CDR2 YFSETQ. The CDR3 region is CASSPEGQSNSPLHF. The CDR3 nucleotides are TGCGCCAGCAGCCCGGAGGGACAGAGTAATTCACCCCTCCACTTT.